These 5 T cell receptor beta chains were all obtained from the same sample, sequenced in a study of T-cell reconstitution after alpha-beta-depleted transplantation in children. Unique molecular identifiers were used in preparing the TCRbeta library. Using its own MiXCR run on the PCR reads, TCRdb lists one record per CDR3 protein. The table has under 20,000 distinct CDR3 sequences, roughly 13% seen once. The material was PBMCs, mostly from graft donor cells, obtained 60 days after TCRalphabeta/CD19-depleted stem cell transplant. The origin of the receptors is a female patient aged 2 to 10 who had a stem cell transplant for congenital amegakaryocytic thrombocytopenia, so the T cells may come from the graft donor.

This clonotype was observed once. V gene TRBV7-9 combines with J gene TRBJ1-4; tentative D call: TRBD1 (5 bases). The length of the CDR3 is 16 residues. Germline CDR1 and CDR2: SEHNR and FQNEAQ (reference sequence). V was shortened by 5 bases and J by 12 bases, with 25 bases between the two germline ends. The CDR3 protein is CASSPPSIGTHRELFF. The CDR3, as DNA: TGTGCCAGCAGCCCCCCTTCGATTGGGACCCATCGAGAACTGTTTTTT.

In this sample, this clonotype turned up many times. In DNA form, the CDR3 reads TGCAGTGGAGGGACAAGCACAGATACGCAGTATTTT. This gives the protein CSGGTSTDTQYF. V and J are TRBV20-1 and TRBJ2-3, with D possibly matching TRBD1 (6 bases). CDR3 length: 12 amino acids. Germline-derived CDR1 and CDR2 are DFQATT and SNEGSKA (reference sequence). Trimming removed 7 bases from V and 0 bases from J, with 8 bases in between.

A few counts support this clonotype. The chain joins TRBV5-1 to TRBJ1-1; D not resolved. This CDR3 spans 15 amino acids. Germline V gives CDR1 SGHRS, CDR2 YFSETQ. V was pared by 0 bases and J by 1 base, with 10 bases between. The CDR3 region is CASSLAFMANTEAFF. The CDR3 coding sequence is TGCGCCAGCAGCTTGGCCTTCATGGCGAACACTGAAGCTTTCTTT.

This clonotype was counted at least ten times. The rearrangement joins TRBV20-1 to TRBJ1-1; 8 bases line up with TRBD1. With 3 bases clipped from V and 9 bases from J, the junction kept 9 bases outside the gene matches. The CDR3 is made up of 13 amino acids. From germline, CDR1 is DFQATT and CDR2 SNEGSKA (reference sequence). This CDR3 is CSASGQGLVKAFF. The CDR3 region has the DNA TGCAGTGCTAGTGGACAGGGTTTAGTCAAAGCTTTCTTT.

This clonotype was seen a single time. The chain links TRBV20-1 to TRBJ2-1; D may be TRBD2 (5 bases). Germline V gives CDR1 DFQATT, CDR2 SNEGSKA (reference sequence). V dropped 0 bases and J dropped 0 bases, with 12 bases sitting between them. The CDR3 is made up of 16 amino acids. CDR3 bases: TGCAGTGCTAGAGATCTAAGCGGAGTCTCCTACAATGAGCAGTTCTTC. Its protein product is CSARDLSGVSYNEQFF.